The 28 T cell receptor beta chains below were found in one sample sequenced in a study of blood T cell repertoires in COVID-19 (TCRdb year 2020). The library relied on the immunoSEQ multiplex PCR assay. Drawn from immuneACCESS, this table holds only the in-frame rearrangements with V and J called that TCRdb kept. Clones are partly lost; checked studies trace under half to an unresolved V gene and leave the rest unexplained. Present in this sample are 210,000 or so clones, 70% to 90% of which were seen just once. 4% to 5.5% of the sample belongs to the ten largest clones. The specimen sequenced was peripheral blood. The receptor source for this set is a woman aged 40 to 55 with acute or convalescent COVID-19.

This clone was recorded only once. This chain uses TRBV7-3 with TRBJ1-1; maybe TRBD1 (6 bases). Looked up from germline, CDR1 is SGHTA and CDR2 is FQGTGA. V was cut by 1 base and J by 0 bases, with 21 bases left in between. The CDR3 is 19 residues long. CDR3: CASSLNVRQEYFMNTEAFF. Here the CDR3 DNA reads TGTGCCAGCAGCTTAAATGTGAGACAGGAATACTTCATGAACACTGAAGCTTTCTTT.

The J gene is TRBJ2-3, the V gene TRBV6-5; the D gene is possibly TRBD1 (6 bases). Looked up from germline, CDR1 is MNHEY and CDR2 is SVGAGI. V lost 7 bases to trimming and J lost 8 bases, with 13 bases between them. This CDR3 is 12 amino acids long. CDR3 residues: CASNVGAPTQYF. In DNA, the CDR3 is TGTGCCAGCAACGTGGGGGCCCCTACGCAGTATTTT.

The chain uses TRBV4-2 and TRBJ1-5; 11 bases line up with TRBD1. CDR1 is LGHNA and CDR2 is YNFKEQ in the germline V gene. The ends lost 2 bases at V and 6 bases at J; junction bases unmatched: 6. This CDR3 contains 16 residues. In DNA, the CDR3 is TGTGCCAGCAGCCAAACCCCGGACAGGGGGCCTCAGCCCCAGCATTTT. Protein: CASSQTPDRGPQPQHF.

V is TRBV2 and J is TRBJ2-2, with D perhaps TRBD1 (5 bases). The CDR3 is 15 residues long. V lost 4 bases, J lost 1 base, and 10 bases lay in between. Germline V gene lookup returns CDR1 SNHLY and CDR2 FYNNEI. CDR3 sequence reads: CASSVDSQNTGELFF. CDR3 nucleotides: TGTGCCAGCAGTGTTGACAGCCAGAACACCGGGGAGCTGTTTTTT.

CDR3 DNA: TGCGCCAGCAGCCAAGAGATTAGCGGGGCCTACGAGCAGTACGTC. It encodes CASSQEISGAYEQYV. This chain connects TRBV4-1 to TRBJ2-7; 8 bases line up with TRBD2. Germline V gene lookup returns CDR1 MGHRA and CDR2 YSYEKL. This CDR3 comprises 15 residues. V trimming: 0 bases; J trimming: 2 bases; junction bases outside the gene matches: 3.

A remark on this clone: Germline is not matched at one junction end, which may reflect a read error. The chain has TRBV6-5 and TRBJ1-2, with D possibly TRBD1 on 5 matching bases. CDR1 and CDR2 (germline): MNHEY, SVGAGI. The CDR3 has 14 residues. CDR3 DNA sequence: TGTGCCAGCAGGCCACCGGGGGTTAACTATGGCTACGCCTTC. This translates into CASRPPGVNYGYAF.

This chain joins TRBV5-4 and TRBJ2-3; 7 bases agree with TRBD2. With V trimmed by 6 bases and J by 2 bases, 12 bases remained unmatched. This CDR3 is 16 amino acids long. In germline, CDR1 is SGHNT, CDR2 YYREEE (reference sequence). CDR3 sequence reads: CASILRSGDHTDTQYF. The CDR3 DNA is TGTGCCAGCATCCTAAGGAGCGGGGATCACACAGATACGCAGTATTTT.

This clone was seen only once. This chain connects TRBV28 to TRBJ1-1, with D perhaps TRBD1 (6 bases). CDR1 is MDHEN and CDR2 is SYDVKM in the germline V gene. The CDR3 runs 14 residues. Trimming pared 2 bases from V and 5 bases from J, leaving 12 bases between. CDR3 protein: CASSLGGGRTEAFF. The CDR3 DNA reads TGTGCCAGCAGTTTAGGCGGGGGCAGAACTGAAGCTTTCTTT.

The chain's CDR3 is CASSLFRWEIGLTNQPQHF. In DNA, the CDR3 is TGTGCCAGCAGCTTGTTCCGGTGGGAGATTGGTTTGACCAATCAGCCCCAGCATTTT. The chain combines TRBV5-6 with TRBJ1-5; no clear D. The CDR3 length is 19 residues. The germline gives CDR1 SGHDT, CDR2 YYEEEE. Trimming took 1 base from V and 3 from J, leaving 23 bases between them.

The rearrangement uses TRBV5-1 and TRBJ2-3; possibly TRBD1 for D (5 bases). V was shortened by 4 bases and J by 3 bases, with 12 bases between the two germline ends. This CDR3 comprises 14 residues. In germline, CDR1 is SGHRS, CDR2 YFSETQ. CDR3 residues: CASSVGQLTDTQYF. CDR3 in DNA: TGCGCCAGCAGCGTGGGGCAGTTGACAGATACGCAGTATTTT.

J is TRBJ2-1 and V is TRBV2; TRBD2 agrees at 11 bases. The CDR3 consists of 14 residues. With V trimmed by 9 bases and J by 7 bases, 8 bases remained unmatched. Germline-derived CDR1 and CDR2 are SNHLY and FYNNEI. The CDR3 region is CASTLAGGGNEQFF. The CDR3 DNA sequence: TGTGCCAGTACCCTAGCGGGGGGCGGGAATGAGCAGTTCTTC.

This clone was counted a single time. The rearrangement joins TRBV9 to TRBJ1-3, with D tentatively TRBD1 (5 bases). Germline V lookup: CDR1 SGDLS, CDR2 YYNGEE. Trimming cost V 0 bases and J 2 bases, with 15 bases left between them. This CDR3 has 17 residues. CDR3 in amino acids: CASSVATGGVPGNTIYF. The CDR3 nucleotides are TGTGCCAGCAGCGTAGCTACTGGGGGGGTCCCTGGAAACACCATATATTTT.

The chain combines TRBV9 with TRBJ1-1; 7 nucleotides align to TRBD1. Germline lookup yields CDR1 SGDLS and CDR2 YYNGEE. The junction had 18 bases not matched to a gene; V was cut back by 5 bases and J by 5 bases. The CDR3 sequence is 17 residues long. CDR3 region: CASSLGLGGRFSTEAFF. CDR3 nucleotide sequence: TGTGCCAGCAGTTTAGGGTTAGGGGGCAGGTTCTCGACTGAAGCTTTCTTT.

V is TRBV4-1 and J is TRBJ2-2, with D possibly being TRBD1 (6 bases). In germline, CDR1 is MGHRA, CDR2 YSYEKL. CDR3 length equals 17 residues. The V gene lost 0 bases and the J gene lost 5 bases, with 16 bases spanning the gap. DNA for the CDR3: TGCGCCAGCAGCCAAGAAGGGGTCCTAAGGGGGACCGGGGAGCTGTTTTTT. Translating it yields CASSQEGVLRGTGELFF.

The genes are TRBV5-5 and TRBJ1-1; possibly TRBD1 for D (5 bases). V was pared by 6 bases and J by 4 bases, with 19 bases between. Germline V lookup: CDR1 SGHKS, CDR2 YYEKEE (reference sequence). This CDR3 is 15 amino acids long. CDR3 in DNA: TGTGCCAGCACCCACCCGGGGGGGAGCGGCACTGAAGCTTTCTTT. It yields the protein CASTHPGGSGTEAFF. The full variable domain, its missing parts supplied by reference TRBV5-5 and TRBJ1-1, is DAGVTQSPTHLIKTRGQQVTLRCSPISGHKSVSWYQQVLGQGPQFIFQYYEKEERGRGNFPDRFSARQFPNYSSELNVNALLLGDSALYLCASTHPGGSGTEAFFGQGTRLTVV.

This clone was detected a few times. This chain's CDR3 is CASSPHSGNTIYF. The CDR3 DNA reads TGTGCCAGCAGTCCACACTCTGGAAACACCATATATTTT. This chain uses TRBV27 with TRBJ1-3, with D hard to call. CDR1 and CDR2 from the germline V gene are MNHEY and SMNVEV (reference sequence). The germline V and J ends were trimmed by 5 bases and 0 bases, with 5 bases remaining between them. The CDR3 loop spans 13 amino acids.

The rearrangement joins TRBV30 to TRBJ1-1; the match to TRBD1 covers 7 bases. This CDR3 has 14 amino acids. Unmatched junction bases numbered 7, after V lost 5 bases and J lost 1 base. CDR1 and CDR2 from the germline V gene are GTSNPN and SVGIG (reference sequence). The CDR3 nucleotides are TGTGCCTGGGGGCGACAGGGAGGGAACACTGAAGCTTTCTTT. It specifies CAWGRQGGNTEAFF.

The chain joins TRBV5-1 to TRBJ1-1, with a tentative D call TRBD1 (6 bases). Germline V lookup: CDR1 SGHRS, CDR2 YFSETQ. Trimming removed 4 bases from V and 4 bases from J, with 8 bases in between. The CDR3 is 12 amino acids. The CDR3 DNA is TGCGCCAGCAGCCGAGGGGGCACTGAAGCTTTCTTT. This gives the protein CASSRGGTEAFF.

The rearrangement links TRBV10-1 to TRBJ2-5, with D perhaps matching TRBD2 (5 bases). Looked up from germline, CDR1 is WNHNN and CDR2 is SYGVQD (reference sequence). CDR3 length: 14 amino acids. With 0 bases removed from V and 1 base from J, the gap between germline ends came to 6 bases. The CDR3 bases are TGCGCCAGCAGTGAGTCCAGCGGCCAAGAGACCCAGTACTTC. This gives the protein CASSESSGQETQYF.

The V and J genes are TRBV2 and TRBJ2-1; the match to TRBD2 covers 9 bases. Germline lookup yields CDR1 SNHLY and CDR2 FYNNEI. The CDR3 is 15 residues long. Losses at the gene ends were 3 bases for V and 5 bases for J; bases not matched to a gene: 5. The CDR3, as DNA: TGTGCCAGCAGTGATTATAGCGGGGGCCACAATGAGCAGTTCTTC. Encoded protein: CASSDYSGGHNEQFF.

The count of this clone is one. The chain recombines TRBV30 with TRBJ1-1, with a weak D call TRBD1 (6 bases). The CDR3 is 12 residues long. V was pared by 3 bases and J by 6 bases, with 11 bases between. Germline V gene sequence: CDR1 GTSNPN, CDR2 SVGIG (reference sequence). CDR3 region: CAWSRGAPEAFF. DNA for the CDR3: TGTGCCTGGAGCAGGGGCGCCCCTGAAGCTTTCTTT.

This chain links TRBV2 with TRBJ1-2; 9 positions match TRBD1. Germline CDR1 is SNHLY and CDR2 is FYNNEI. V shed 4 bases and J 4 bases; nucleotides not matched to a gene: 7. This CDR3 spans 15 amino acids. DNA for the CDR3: TGTGCCAGCAGTGGTGGGACAGGGAGGGGCTATGGCTACACCTTC. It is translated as CASSGGTGRGYGYTF. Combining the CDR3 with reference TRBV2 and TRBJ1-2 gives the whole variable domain EPEVTQTPSHQVTQMGQEVILRCVPISNHLYFYWYRQILGQKVEFLVSFYNNEISEKSEIFDDQFSVERPDGSNFTLKIRSTKLEDSAMYFCASSGGTGRGYGYTFGSGTRLTVV.

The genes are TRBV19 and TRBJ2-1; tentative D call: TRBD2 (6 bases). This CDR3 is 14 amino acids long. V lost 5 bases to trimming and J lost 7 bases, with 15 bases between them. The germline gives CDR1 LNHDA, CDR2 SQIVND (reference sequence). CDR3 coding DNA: TGTGCCAGTAGTCCGGGGACTGAGGGAAATGAGCAGTTCTTC. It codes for CASSPGTEGNEQFF.

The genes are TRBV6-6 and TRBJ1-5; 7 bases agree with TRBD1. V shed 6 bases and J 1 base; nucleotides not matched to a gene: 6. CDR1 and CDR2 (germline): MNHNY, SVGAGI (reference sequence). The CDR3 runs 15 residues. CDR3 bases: TGTGCCAGCAGGAAGACAGGGCGAAGCAATCAGCCCCAGCATTTT. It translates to CASRKTGRSNQPQHF.

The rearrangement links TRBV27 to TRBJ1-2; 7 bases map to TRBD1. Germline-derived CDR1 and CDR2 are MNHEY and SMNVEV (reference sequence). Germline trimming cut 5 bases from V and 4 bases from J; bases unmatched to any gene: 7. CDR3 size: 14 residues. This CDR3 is CASSTRQGGYGYTF. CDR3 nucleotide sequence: TGTGCCAGCAGTACCAGACAGGGAGGCTATGGCTACACCTTC.

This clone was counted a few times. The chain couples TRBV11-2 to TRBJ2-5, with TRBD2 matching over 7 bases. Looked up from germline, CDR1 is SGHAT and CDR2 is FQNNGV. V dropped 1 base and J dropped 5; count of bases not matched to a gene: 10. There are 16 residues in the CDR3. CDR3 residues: CASSLGGWTSGETQYF. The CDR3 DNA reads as TGTGCCAGCAGCTTAGGCGGCTGGACTAGTGGTGAGACCCAGTACTTC.

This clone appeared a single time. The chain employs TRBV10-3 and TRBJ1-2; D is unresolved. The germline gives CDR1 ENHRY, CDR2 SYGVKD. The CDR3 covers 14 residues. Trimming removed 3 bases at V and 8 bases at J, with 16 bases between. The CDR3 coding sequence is TGTGCCATCAGTGAAGGTACAAGAGCGTGGGGCTACACCTTC. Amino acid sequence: CAISEGTRAWGYTF.

CDR3 in amino acids: CASSSGVQGAWETQYF. The DNA for the CDR3 is TGTGCCAGCAGCTCCGGGGTCCAGGGGGCGTGGGAGACCCAGTACTTC. The gene calls are TRBV21-1 and TRBJ2-5; the D segment call TRBD1 is taken from the table without a DNA check. TRBV21-1 is classified as a pseudogene. The CDR3 covers 16 residues.